The T cell receptor (beta chain) under discussion was sequenced for a study of cytomegalovirus exposure and HLA in healthy donors. Study-wide results and caveats: Earlier findings revealed that most TCR beta V segments proved productive either about 87% or about 30% of the time. In a later analysis, CMV-associated beta chains were mostly HLA-associated, it appeared. TRBV6-2, TRBV6-3 and other indistinguishable V segments were excluded.

Both 60 Vbeta primers and 13 Jbeta primers went into the PCR. Sequencing was performed with immunoSEQ multiplex PCR; in TCRdb, only in-frame clones are kept and a portion is missing. This sample has under 300,000 clones, with under 80% found just once. Trimming took 5 bases from V and 2 from J; bases not matched to a gene: 15. Germline loops: CDR1 PRHDT, CDR2 FYEKMQ (reference sequence). This CDR3 spans 19 amino acids. About this clone itself: Its antigen is unknown. The same CDR3 is also encoded by other DNA sequences in this sample.

This receptor was identified in a female donor in good health and CMV-seronegative. Material: PBMCs. V usage is TRBV13 and J usage is TRBJ2-3, with 11 positions matching TRBD2. CDR3 sequence reads: CASSLGTGLAGGITDTQYF. The CDR3 DNA reads as TGTGCCAGCAGCCTCGGTACGGGGCTAGCGGGAGGAATCACAGATACGCAGTATTTT.